This T cell receptor beta chain was captured by sequencing in a study of blood T cell repertoires in COVID-19. Study-level information: Whether acute or convalescent, the COVID-19 samples came from the United States, Italy and Spain. T cells, B-cell-depleted T cells, or PBMCs supplied cDNA or gDNA.

CDR1 and CDR2 from the germline V gene are SGDLS and YYNGEE. After removal of 2 bases from V and 2 bases from J, the junction contained 3 bases not matched to a gene. CDR3 length equals 15 residues. In the authors' methods: Reference gene primer amplification yielded estimated nucleated cell counts. The protocol was immunoSEQ multiplex PCR, while the TCRdb copy is restricted to in-frame clones and leaves out a portion. Clonal size and the V and J genes are those of that table, whereas D and trimming came from the DNA. The sample lists about 97,000 clones, approximately 87% occurring once. The sample taken for sequencing was peripheral blood. The sequence derives from a human donor in a cohort sampled during active COVID-19. The chain has TRBV9 and TRBJ2-7, with TRBD2 matching over 11 bases. The DNA of the CDR3 is TGTGCCAGCAGCGTCAATAGCGGGAGGGCCTACGAGCAGTACTTC. It encodes CASSVNSGRAYEQYF.